These T cell receptor beta chains were read from a single sample in a study of Ad26.COV2.S vaccination and SARS-CoV-2 variants. Here immunoSEQ multiplex PCR was the method, and the copy in TCRdb shows in-frame clones only, minus some. There are 300,000 to 350,000 clones in the sample; roughly 89% occur only once, and roughly 5% lies in the top ten. Sequencing used peripheral blood, obtained in a trial of Ad26.COV2.S vaccine versus placebo. The source is a person between 18 and 65 years old who received the Ad26.COV2.S COVID-19 vaccine or a placebo. The CDR3 runs from the conserved cysteine through the conserved F or W. D genes are given only for firm matches. The size entry is marked missing in some rows and otherwise reads once, few, many or a size class.

TRBV5-6	.	TRBJ2-1	.	CASSSGTFYNEQFF	TGTGCCAGCAGCTCGGGGACATTCTACAATGAGCAGTTCTTC
TRBV30	.	TRBJ2-6	.	CARGTSGANVLTF	TGTGCCCGGGGCACTTCTGGGGCCAACGTCCTGACTTTC
TRBV3-1/TRBV3-2	.	TRBJ1-1	.	CASSQSAEAFF	TGTGCCAGCAGCCAGTCCGCTGAAGCTTTCTTT
TRBV4-3	.	TRBJ1-5	.	CASSQVYSNNQPQHF	TGCGCCAGCAGCCAAGTGTATTCGAACAATCAGCCCCAGCATTTT
TRBV27	.	TRBJ1-1	.	CASNDQGNMNTEAFF	TGTGCCAGCAACGATCAGGGGAACATGAACACTGAAGCTTTCTTT
TRBV6-5	.	TRBJ1-2	.	CASSYSGNYGYTF	TGTGCCAGCAGTTACAGCGGGAACTATGGCTACACCTTC
TRBV6-1	.	TRBJ1-1	.	CASSEFKARNTEAFF	TGTGCCAGCAGTGAATTTAAGGCTCGGAACACTGAAGCTTTCTTT
TRBV27	.	TRBJ1-1	.	CASSLSGVGQLNTEAFF	TGTGCCAGCAGTTTATCGGGGGTGGGACAACTAAACACTGAAGCTTTCTTT
TRBV2	TRBD2	TRBJ2-1	.	CASSVLGRLLYNEQFF	TGTGCCAGCAGTGTCCTCGGGAGGCTATTGTACAATGAGCAGTTCTTC
TRBV6-5	TRBD2	TRBJ2-2	.	CASSNGAGGTGELFF	TGTGCCAGCAGCAACGGAGCGGGAGGCACCGGGGAGCTGTTTTTT
TRBV5-1	.	TRBJ2-2	.	CASSLVRQGNTGELFF	TGCGCCAGCAGCTTGGTCCGGCAGGGGAACACCGGGGAGCTGTTTTTT
TRBV5-5	.	TRBJ1-5	.	CASSLSWEDNQPQHF	TGTGCCAGCAGCTTGTCATGGGAGGACAATCAGCCCCAGCATTTT
TRBV5-4	.	TRBJ2-7	.	CASRSDAGSLFYEQYF	TGTGCCAGCAGGTCTGATGCGGGGAGTCTCTTCTACGAGCAGTACTTC
TRBV6-5	.	TRBJ1-1	.	CASSYSLVMNTEAFF	TGTGCCAGCAGTTACTCGTTGGTAATGAACACTGAAGCTTTCTTT
TRBV27	TRBD2	TRBJ2-7	.	CASSPRTSASSYEQYF	TGTGCCAGCAGTCCCCGGACTAGCGCGAGCTCCTACGAGCAGTACTTC
TRBV28	.	TRBJ2-5	.	CASRTSRVSAQETQYF	TGTGCCAGCAGGACGAGCAGGGTCTCGGCCCAAGAGACCCAGTACTTC
TRBV18	.	TRBJ2-7	.	CASSPKARTFERGEQYF	TGTGCCAGCTCACCAAAGGCGCGGACCTTCGAAAGGGGCGAGCAGTACTTC
TRBV3-1/TRBV3-2	.	TRBJ1-3	many	CASSQAAASGNTIYF	TGTGCCAGCAGCCAAGCGGCCGCCTCTGGAAACACCATATATTTT
TRBV6-2/TRBV6-3	.	TRBJ2-7	.	CASSPRGAGGEQYF	TGTGCCAGCAGCCCCAGAGGGGCAGGCGGCGAGCAGTACTTC
TRBV19	.	TRBJ1-2	.	CASSISGSVKFGAANYGYTF	TGTGCCAGTAGTATTTCTGGCAGTGTGAAGTTTGGGGCAGCTAACTATGGCTACACCTTC
TRBV7-2	.	TRBJ1-2	.	CASSLYGGASYGYTF	TGTGCCAGCAGCTTATACGGCGGGGCCAGCTATGGCTACACCTTC
TRBV28	.	TRBJ2-3	.	CASSRRSSTDTQYF	TGTGCCAGCAGTCGACGGTCTAGCACAGATACGCAGTATTTT
TRBV18	TRBD1	TRBJ1-4	.	CASSPLPGGREEKLFF	TGTGCCAGCTCACCACTCCCAGGGGGCAGGGAAGAAAAACTGTTTTTT
TRBV28	TRBD2	TRBJ2-2	.	CASSPGGTGELFF	TGTGCCAGCAGTCCCGGGGGGACCGGGGAGCTGTTTTTT
TRBV5-4	.	TRBJ1-2	.	CASSPHMEGGGGYTF	TGTGCCAGCAGCCCACACATGGAGGGGGGCGGTGGCTACACCTTC
TRBV15	.	TRBJ2-5	.	CATSTREPQETQYF	TGTGCCACCAGCACCCGGGAGCCCCAAGAGACCCAGTACTTC